Shown below are 2 T cell receptor beta chains from a single sample sequenced in a study of blood T cell repertoires in COVID-19. Generated by immunoSEQ multiplex PCR, the TCRdb table keeps only in-frame clones and is missing some. The sample holds around 250,000 clones, over 75% seen once. The source material was PBMCs or T cells enriched from blood (not recorded which). These TCRs come from a woman aged 40 to 50 who had been exposed to COVID-19.

The gene calls are TRBV11-2 and TRBJ1-2, with TRBD1 identical over 12 bases. CDR1 and CDR2 from the germline V gene are SGHAT and FQNNGV. The CDR3 loop spans 18 amino acids. V lost 5 bases to trimming and J lost 2 bases; unmatched junction nucleotides: 12. The CDR3 region has the DNA TGTGCCAGCAGCCCAAACCTGGGACAGGGGGCGAAAAACTATGGCTACACCTTC. Its translation is CASSPNLGQGAKNYGYTF.

This sequence joins TRBV28 and TRBJ2-1; 9 bases line up with TRBD2. Germline V gives CDR1 MDHEN, CDR2 SYDVKM. CDR3 size: 17 residues. V lost 3 bases and J lost 5; bases outside the gene matches: 11. The CDR3 spells CASSFLIAGVGNNEQFF. The CDR3 bases are TGTGCCAGCAGTTTCCTGATAGCGGGAGTGGGGAACAATGAGCAGTTCTTC.